Sequencing of this TCR beta chain was carried out in a study of blood T cell repertoires in COVID-19 (dated by TCRdb to 2019 to 2021). For the wider study: Samples covering the acute and convalescent phases of COVID-19 were provided by collaborators in the United States, Italy and Spain. The material from the prospective study consisted of cDNA or gDNA derived from T cells, B-cell-depleted T cells, or PBMCs. Deeply sampled blood TCRbeta repertoires from subjects exposed to, actively infected with, or recovered from COVID-19 were included in the dataset. A freely available public database, intended as a resource for researchers studying the immune response to SARS-CoV-2, is where the repertoires were released. Samples were obtained from the ongoing ImmuneRACE study (first 160 participants) and from some 1,300 subjects provided by 6 global collaborators. A de-identified subject ID, COVID-19 status, age in years and sex were almost always included in the sample metadata. Where available, HLA class I and class II types were taken from metadata supplied by the sample provider and were not determined by assay-based typing.

Broad study findings and their caveats: How much clinical and demographic metadata was included differed by source and by participant, and the metadata was provided uncurated.

Turning to this clone: There is no known antigen for this receptor. The input lacks base qualities; no much larger clone sits a single base away.

The trim is 6 bases for V and 9 bases for J, with a gap of 15 bases between the germline ends. From a lookup of the germline V gene, CDR1 and CDR2 are LGHNA and YNFKEQ. Including cysteine and phenylalanine, the CDR3 has 13 amino acids. The only DNA kept is the CDR3, 39 bases in frame from the first base. Collaborating institutions collected whole blood in K2EDTA tubes following their own protocols. For TCRbeta analysis, collaborators shipped samples in one of three forms: frozen whole blood, isolated PBMCs, or DNA extracted from either of those sample types. The immunoSEQ Assay, a bias-controlled multiplex PCR, was used to amplify TCRbeta CDR3 regions from genomic DNA. The paper's processing steps were these. Within the assay, amplification of reference gene primers was used to estimate how many nucleated cells each sample contained. To quantify the absolute abundance of each unique TCRbeta CDR3 rearrangement, sequence reads were collapsed and filtered. Productive Simpson clonality was computed per sample as the square root of Simpson's diversity index over productive rearrangements. In TCRdb, the immuneACCESS table is reduced to in-frame sequences with V and J assigned. These tables do not hold every clone; where another copy was compared, an unresolved V gene accounts for under half, and the others remain unexplained. Clone size and V and J calls were adopted from that table, with D and trimming inferred from the DNA. Present in this sample are some 100,000 clones, about 90% of which were seen just once. Around a tenth of the sample is in the top ten clones.

The specimen sequenced was peripheral blood. The chain joins TRBV4-2 to TRBJ2-1, with TRBD2 as a weak D call on 6 bases. The sequence derives from a woman in her 30s with acute or convalescent COVID-19. The DNA sequence follows: TGTGCCAGCAGTCACCTGGGAGGTTTTGAGCAGTTCTTC. The encoded protein is CASSHLGGFEQFF.